This is a list of T cell receptor beta chains from one sample in a study of T-cell reconstitution after alpha-beta-depleted transplantation in children. TCRdb processed the PCR reads anew with MiXCR; each CDR3 protein has one entry. Of over 450,000 distinct CDR3 sequences in the sample, about 10% were seen once. The specimen comprised PBMCs, sampled before TCRalphabeta/CD19-depleted stem cell transplant. The receptors derive from a child aged 2 to 9 with inherited bone marrow failure, due to receive a stem cell transplant. CDR3s include the opening cysteine and the closing phenylalanine or tryptophan. The D gene is left open where the match is weak. Clone size is not always given. Where it is, it says once, few, many or a class for expanded clones.

D gene: TRBD2
clone size: few
V gene: TRBV7-2
J gene: TRBJ2-5
CDR3 protein: CASSSDRDYLRTQYF
CDR3 DNA: TGTGCCAGCAGCTCCGACCGGGACTACCTACGGACCCAGTACTTC

D gene: -
clone size: many
V gene: TRBV19
J gene: TRBJ2-7
CDR3 protein: CASSAEDRPYEQYF
CDR3 DNA: TGTGCCAGTAGTGCAGAAGACAGACCGTACGAGCAGTACTTC

D gene: -
clone size: many
V gene: TRBV12-3/TRBV12-4
J gene: TRBJ2-7
CDR3 protein: CASSLAGHSYEQYF
CDR3 DNA: TGTGCCAGCAGTTTGGCAGGGCACTCCTACGAGCAGTACTTC

D gene: -
clone size: many
V gene: TRBV11-2
J gene: TRBJ2-5
CDR3 protein: CASSSGVGQHGETQYF
CDR3 DNA: TGTGCCAGCAGCTCAGGCGTCGGACAGCATGGCGAGACCCAGTACTTC

D gene: -
clone size: few
V gene: TRBV5-6
J gene: TRBJ2-5
CDR3 protein: CASSSLLWTGRDSALETQYF
CDR3 DNA: TGTGCCAGCAGCTCGCTACTCTGGACAGGGAGGGACTCCGCGTTGGAGACCCAGTACTTC

D gene: -
clone size: many
V gene: TRBV2
J gene: TRBJ2-3
CDR3 protein: CASNYLLSADTQYF
CDR3 DNA: TGTGCCAGCAACTACCTTTTGTCCGCAGATACGCAGTATTTT

D gene: TRBD1
clone size: many
V gene: TRBV5-1
J gene: TRBJ1-2
CDR3 protein: CASSWDSGTDYGYTF
CDR3 DNA: TGCGCCAGCAGTTGGGACAGTGGGACAGACTATGGCTACACCTTC

D gene: -
clone size: few
V gene: TRBV9
J gene: TRBJ2-5
CDR3 protein: CASSVDYSGRGVETQYF
CDR3 DNA: TGTGCCAGCAGCGTAGACTATTCGGGGAGAGGAGTAGAGACCCAGTACTTC

D gene: -
clone size: few
V gene: TRBV7-8
J gene: TRBJ1-1
CDR3 protein: CASSLARRGDAFF
CDR3 DNA: TGTGCCAGCAGCTTAGCGCGGAGGGGGGACGCTTTCTTT

D gene: -
clone size: many
V gene: TRBV6-6
J gene: TRBJ2-2
CDR3 protein: CASTPRGELFF
CDR3 DNA: TGTGCCAGCACCCCCCGCGGGGAGCTGTTTTTT

D gene: -
clone size: many
V gene: TRBV5-1
J gene: TRBJ2-1
CDR3 protein: CASSPISRGNEQFF
CDR3 DNA: TGCGCCAGCAGCCCCATATCGAGGGGGAATGAGCAGTTCTTC

D gene: -
clone size: -
V gene: TRBV7-6
J gene: TRBJ2-3
CDR3 protein: CASSPREKQGTSTDTQYF
CDR3 DNA: TGTGCCAGCAGCCCGAGAGAAAAACAGGGAACTAGCACAGATACGCAGTATTTT

D gene: -
clone size: many
V gene: TRBV5-1
J gene: TRBJ1-1
CDR3 protein: CASSPPPGGNTEAFF
CDR3 DNA: TGCGCCAGCAGCCCGCCTCCAGGAGGGAACACTGAAGCTTTCTTT

D gene: -
clone size: many
V gene: TRBV12-3/TRBV12-4
J gene: TRBJ2-5
CDR3 protein: CASNEGGVETQYF
CDR3 DNA: TGTGCCAGCAACGAGGGGGGAGTCGAGACCCAGTACTTC

D gene: TRBD2
clone size: many
V gene: TRBV28
J gene: TRBJ2-5
CDR3 protein: CASSLWLAGETQYF
CDR3 DNA: TGTGCCAGCAGTTTATGGCTAGCGGGAGAGACCCAGTACTTC

D gene: TRBD1
clone size: -
V gene: TRBV5-6
J gene: TRBJ1-2
CDR3 protein: CASSSGRTGGYGYTF
CDR3 DNA: TGTGCCAGCAGCTCCGGACGGACAGGGGGATATGGCTACACCTTC

D gene: -
clone size: -
V gene: TRBV24-1
J gene: TRBJ2-3
CDR3 protein: CATSYGSTDTQYF
CDR3 DNA: TGTGCCACCAGTTACGGTAGTACAGATACGCAGTATTTT

D gene: -
clone size: many
V gene: TRBV27
J gene: TRBJ1-1
CDR3 protein: CASSFGLGQGDTEAFF
CDR3 DNA: TGTGCCAGCAGTTTCGGATTGGGCCAGGGAGACACTGAAGCTTTCTTT

D gene: TRBD1
clone size: many
V gene: TRBV12-3/TRBV12-4
J gene: TRBJ1-1
CDR3 protein: CASSLTGGEYTEAFF
CDR3 DNA: TGTGCCAGCAGTTTAACAGGGGGCGAATATACTGAAGCTTTCTTT

D gene: TRBD1
clone size: many
V gene: TRBV4-3
J gene: TRBJ1-3
CDR3 protein: CASSQRQGAPGNTIYF
CDR3 DNA: TGCGCCAGCAGCCAGCGACAGGGGGCGCCTGGAAACACCATATATTTT

D gene: TRBD2
clone size: many
V gene: TRBV4-3
J gene: TRBJ2-7
CDR3 protein: CAISQEYAGGPNEQYF
CDR3 DNA: TGCGCCATCAGCCAAGAGTACGCGGGAGGGCCCAACGAGCAGTACTTC

D gene: -
clone size: few
V gene: TRBV13
J gene: TRBJ1-1
CDR3 protein: CASSLALDITEAFF
CDR3 DNA: TGTGCCAGCAGCTTAGCCCTAGACATCACTGAAGCTTTCTTT

D gene: TRBD2
clone size: many
V gene: TRBV4-3
J gene: TRBJ2-1
CDR3 protein: CASSHKAGIAGGRGREQFF
CDR3 DNA: TGCGCCAGCAGCCATAAAGCAGGAATAGCGGGAGGCCGCGGGCGTGAGCAGTTCTTC

D gene: TRBD1
clone size: many
V gene: TRBV20-1
J gene: TRBJ2-5
CDR3 protein: CSARNHGTGKETQYF
CDR3 DNA: TGCAGTGCTAGAAACCATGGGACAGGAAAAGAGACCCAGTACTTC

D gene: TRBD1
clone size: many
V gene: TRBV4-2
J gene: TRBJ2-5
CDR3 protein: CASSQTPGQGDETQYF
CDR3 DNA: TGTGCCAGCAGCCAAACACCGGGACAGGGGGACGAGACCCAGTACTTC

D gene: -
clone size: few
V gene: TRBV19
J gene: TRBJ1-2
CDR3 protein: CASSMSGDYGYTF
CDR3 DNA: TGTGCCAGTAGTATGTCGGGGGACTATGGCTACACCTTC

D gene: -
clone size: few
V gene: TRBV6-5
J gene: TRBJ2-5
CDR3 protein: CASSLSFVTSQETQYF
CDR3 DNA: TGTGCCAGCAGTTTAAGTTTTGTGACTTCTCAAGAGACCCAGTACTTC

D gene: TRBD2
clone size: many
V gene: TRBV20-1
J gene: TRBJ2-2
CDR3 protein: CSARDAGRAFTGELFF
CDR3 DNA: TGCAGTGCTAGAGACGCCGGGAGGGCTTTCACCGGGGAGCTGTTTTTT

D gene: -
clone size: many
V gene: TRBV24-1
J gene: TRBJ2-1
CDR3 protein: CATSDPARVGYNEQFF
CDR3 DNA: TGTGCCACCAGTGACCCGGCGAGGGTAGGCTACAATGAGCAGTTCTTC

D gene: -
clone size: -
V gene: TRBV20-1
J gene: TRBJ2-1
CDR3 protein: CSAREPEGYAYNEQFF
CDR3 DNA: TGCAGTGCTAGGGAGCCCGAGGGCTATGCCTACAATGAGCAGTTCTTC

D gene: -
clone size: -
V gene: TRBV5-1
J gene: TRBJ1-6
CDR3 protein: CASSLSADSPLHF
CDR3 DNA: TGCGCCAGCAGCTTGTCAGCAGATTCACCCCTCCACTTT

D gene: TRBD2
clone size: many
V gene: TRBV7-2
J gene: TRBJ2-5
CDR3 protein: CASSLKRRGWGETQYF
CDR3 DNA: TGTGCCAGCAGCTTAAAAAGGCGGGGGTGGGGGGAGACCCAGTACTTC

D gene: -
clone size: -
V gene: TRBV4-2
J gene: TRBJ2-7
CDR3 protein: CASSQEFQGYEQYF
CDR3 DNA: TGTGCCAGCAGCCAAGAATTCCAGGGCTACGAGCAGTACTTC

D gene: TRBD1
clone size: -
V gene: TRBV6-5
J gene: TRBJ1-1
CDR3 protein: CASSLGGAGEAFF
CDR3 DNA: TGTGCCAGCAGTTTAGGGGGCGCGGGTGAAGCTTTCTTT

D gene: -
clone size: -
V gene: TRBV19
J gene: TRBJ2-7
CDR3 protein: CASSMQGPAYEQYF
CDR3 DNA: TGTGCCAGTAGTATGCAGGGGCCCGCCTACGAGCAGTACTTC

D gene: -
clone size: -
V gene: TRBV7-9
J gene: TRBJ2-7
CDR3 protein: CASSLGPGVGEQYF
CDR3 DNA: TGTGCCAGCAGCTTGGGGCCGGGGGTGGGCGAGCAGTACTTC

D gene: -
clone size: -
V gene: TRBV20-1
J gene: TRBJ2-1
CDR3 protein: CSALSWLASEYNEQFF
CDR3 DNA: TGCAGTGCTCTAAGTTGGCTGGCTAGCGAGTACAATGAGCAGTTCTTC

D gene: -
clone size: many
V gene: TRBV24-1
J gene: TRBJ2-1
CDR3 protein: CATSDLGVHRGEQFF
CDR3 DNA: TGTGCCACCAGTGATTTGGGAGTACATAGGGGTGAGCAGTTCTTC

D gene: -
clone size: many
V gene: TRBV28
J gene: TRBJ2-7
CDR3 protein: CATSWAPSYEQYF
CDR3 DNA: TGTGCCACGTCTTGGGCCCCTTCCTACGAGCAGTACTTC

D gene: TRBD2
clone size: -
V gene: TRBV28
J gene: TRBJ2-7
CDR3 protein: CASSSQLAGAAYEQYF
CDR3 DNA: TGTGCCAGCAGTTCCCAACTAGCGGGAGCAGCCTACGAGCAGTACTTC

D gene: -
clone size: many
V gene: TRBV4-3
J gene: TRBJ1-1
CDR3 protein: CASSPWGGGGTEAFF
CDR3 DNA: TGCGCCAGCAGCCCTTGGGGGGGGGGAGGCACTGAAGCTTTCTTT

D gene: -
clone size: -
V gene: TRBV15
J gene: TRBJ2-5
CDR3 protein: CATSRDNGRETQYF
CDR3 DNA: TGTGCCACCAGCAGAGATAATGGGAGAGAGACCCAGTACTTC

D gene: TRBD1
clone size: many
V gene: TRBV2
J gene: TRBJ1-1
CDR3 protein: CASSLGQGMNTEAFF
CDR3 DNA: TGTGCCAGCAGCCTCGGACAGGGAATGAACACTGAAGCTTTCTTT

D gene: -
clone size: many
V gene: TRBV20-1
J gene: TRBJ1-2
CDR3 protein: CSARGWTLGDYGYTF
CDR3 DNA: TGCAGTGCTAGGGGTTGGACCCTCGGGGACTATGGCTACACCTTC

D gene: -
clone size: many
V gene: TRBV7-2
J gene: TRBJ2-7
CDR3 protein: CASSLAGREGYEQYF
CDR3 DNA: TGTGCCAGCAGCTTAGCCGGACGGGAAGGCTACGAGCAGTACTTC

D gene: -
clone size: few
V gene: TRBV29-1
J gene: TRBJ2-7
CDR3 protein: CSVARQSSYEQYF
CDR3 DNA: TGCAGCGTTGCTCGACAGAGCTCCTACGAGCAGTACTTC

D gene: -
clone size: many
V gene: TRBV12-3/TRBV12-4
J gene: TRBJ2-3
CDR3 protein: CASSFQGSGDTQYF
CDR3 DNA: TGTGCCAGCAGTTTCCAGGGGTCCGGGGATACGCAGTATTTT

D gene: -
clone size: many
V gene: TRBV5-6
J gene: TRBJ2-5
CDR3 protein: CASSLAGGAYETQYF
CDR3 DNA: TGTGCCAGCAGCTTGGCAGGGGGGGCGTATGAGACCCAGTACTTC

D gene: -
clone size: -
V gene: TRBV19
J gene: TRBJ2-1
CDR3 protein: CASTPGTFSSYNEQFF
CDR3 DNA: TGTGCCAGTACCCCGGGGACTTTTAGCTCCTACAATGAGCAGTTCTTC

D gene: -
clone size: many
V gene: TRBV25-1
J gene: TRBJ1-5
CDR3 protein: CASSEWQDYNQPQHF
CDR3 DNA: TGTGCCAGCAGTGAATGGCAGGACTACAATCAGCCCCAGCATTTT

D gene: -
clone size: many
V gene: TRBV10-3
J gene: TRBJ1-6
CDR3 protein: CAISDRSRSNSPLHF
CDR3 DNA: TGTGCCATCAGTGACAGGAGCCGTTCTAATTCACCCCTCCACTTT

D gene: TRBD2
clone size: many
V gene: TRBV12-5
J gene: TRBJ2-3
CDR3 protein: CASDAPGGQTDTQYF
CDR3 DNA: TGTGCTAGTGACGCTCCGGGAGGGCAGACAGATACGCAGTATTTT

D gene: -
clone size: few
V gene: TRBV14
J gene: TRBJ1-2
CDR3 protein: CASSHRPNYGYTF
CDR3 DNA: TGTGCCAGCAGCCACCGTCCTAACTATGGCTACACCTTC

D gene: TRBD2
clone size: -
V gene: TRBV5-4
J gene: TRBJ2-1
CDR3 protein: CASSVPGTSGTYEQFF
CDR3 DNA: TGTGCCAGCAGCGTCCCCGGGACTAGCGGGACTTATGAGCAGTTCTTC

D gene: TRBD1
clone size: -
V gene: TRBV7-9
J gene: TRBJ2-1
CDR3 protein: CASSLHRGPTHYEQFF
CDR3 DNA: TGTGCCAGCAGCTTACACAGGGGGCCAACGCACTATGAGCAGTTCTTC

D gene: -
clone size: few
V gene: TRBV4-1
J gene: TRBJ2-1
CDR3 protein: CASSHSYPIPPHNEQFF
CDR3 DNA: TGCGCCAGCAGCCATTCTTATCCTATCCCCCCACACAATGAGCAGTTCTTC

D gene: -
clone size: many
V gene: TRBV6-2/TRBV6-3
J gene: TRBJ1-1
CDR3 protein: CASKDEEDTEAFF
CDR3 DNA: TGTGCCAGCAAGGATGAGGAGGACACTGAAGCTTTCTTT

D gene: -
clone size: few
V gene: TRBV19
J gene: TRBJ2-1
CDR3 protein: CASSIARSSYNEQFF
CDR3 DNA: TGTGCCAGTAGTATAGCCAGAAGCTCCTACAATGAGCAGTTCTTC

D gene: -
clone size: -
V gene: TRBV20-1
J gene: TRBJ2-7
CDR3 protein: CSAYRFGRVDEQYF
CDR3 DNA: TGCAGTGCGTATCGCTTCGGGCGGGTAGACGAGCAGTACTTC

D gene: TRBD2
clone size: many
V gene: TRBV11-2
J gene: TRBJ2-1
CDR3 protein: CASSLILAGGHYNEQFF
CDR3 DNA: TGTGCCAGCAGCTTGATACTAGCGGGAGGACATTACAATGAGCAGTTCTTC